This passage covers 28 T cell receptor beta chains from one sample sequenced in a study of shared clonotypes between healthy human individuals (dated by TCRdb to the early 2020s). Library generation was performed with the immunoSEQ multiplex PCR assay. TCRdb re-hosts the immuneACCESS table, in-frame sequences only. Its copies lack some clones; in the studies checked, an unresolved V gene accounts for under half of them, and the cause for the rest is not known. This sample is represented by a few million clones; about 94% of them were singletons. Jointly, the top ten make up approximately 0.13% of the sample. The sample comprised naive CD4+ T cells sorted from blood. The sample's cell subset or site, from its label and the paper: CD45RA+ positively selected. Receptors originate from a man younger than 30 in good health.

Details on this clone: This sample includes further DNA sequences coding for the same CDR3. This chain connects TRBV7-8 to TRBJ2-7; D is unresolved. Per the germline V gene, CDR1 is SGHVS and CDR2 is FQNEAQ. This CDR3 comprises 11 residues. V lost 5 bases, J lost 3 bases, and 5 bases lay in between. Here the CDR3 DNA reads TGTGCCAGCAGCCCTAACTACGAGCAGTACTTC. Protein: CASSPNYEQYF.

V is TRBV6-5 and J is TRBJ2-1; TRBD2 aligns across 9 bases. CDR1 is MNHEY and CDR2 is SVGAGI in the germline V gene. Losses at the gene ends were 5 bases for V and 1 base for J; bases not matched to a gene: 3. The CDR3 is 15 amino acids. The CDR3 bases are TGTGCCAGCAGTATCACTAGCGGGTCCTACAATGAGCAGTTCTTC. Translating it yields CASSITSGSYNEQFF.

The chain recombines TRBV9 with TRBJ1-6; no firm D call. Germline CDR1 is SGDLS and CDR2 is YYNGEE. V shed 0 bases and J shed 9 bases, with 10 bases lying between them. CDR3 length equals 14 residues. The CDR3 sequence: CASSVEDNSSPLHF. CDR3 bases: TGTGCCAGCAGCGTAGAAGACAATTCTTCACCCCTCCACTTT.

The V call is TRBV9, the J call TRBJ2-5, with 9 bases identical to TRBD2. With 0 bases clipped from V and 5 bases from J, the junction kept 5 bases outside the gene matches. Germline V gene data show CDR1 as SGDLS and CDR2 as YYNGEE. The CDR3 sequence is 15 residues long. DNA for the CDR3: TGTGCCAGCAGCGTAGCTGGACTAGCGAGGGAGACCCAGTACTTC. Protein sequence: CASSVAGLARETQYF. Combining the CDR3 with reference TRBV9 and TRBJ2-5 gives the whole variable domain DSGVTQTPKHLITATGQRVTLRCSPRSGDLSVYWYQQSLDQGLQFLIQYYNGEERAKGNILERFSAQQFPDLHSELNLSSLELGDSALYFCASSVAGLARETQYFGPGTRLLVL.

The CDR3 nucleotides are TGTGCCAGCAGCTTAGAAAAGCGGGGGGTCCTAGCCAAAAACATTCAGTACTTC. Its translation: CASSLEKRGVLAKNIQYF. The V call is TRBV11-1, the J call TRBJ2-4; TRBD2 aligns across 9 bases. The CDR3 is made up of 18 amino acids. The germline gives CDR1 SGHAT, CDR2 FQDESV (reference sequence). With 1 base clipped from V and 0 bases from J, the junction kept 7 bases outside the gene matches.

Notes on this clone: Other DNA sequences in the sample encode the same CDR3. The chain recombines TRBV2 with TRBJ2-1, with TRBD2 identical over 7 bases. The CDR3 is 12 amino acids. V was clipped by 4 bases and J by 7 bases; unmatched bases: 1. Germline CDR1 and CDR2: SNHLY and FYNNEI. CDR3 region: CASSGGGNEQFF. As DNA, the CDR3 is TGTGCCAGCAGTGGGGGGGGAAATGAGCAGTTCTTC.

The chain is built from TRBV19 and TRBJ1-2; tentatively, D is TRBD1 (6 bases). This CDR3 comprises 12 residues. Germline-derived CDR1 and CDR2 are LNHDA and SQIVND (reference sequence). V was trimmed by 5 bases and J by 6 bases, leaving 10 bases between them. The DNA of the CDR3 is TGTGCCAGTAGTGACAGGCAGGATGGCTACACCTTC. Translating it yields CASSDRQDGYTF.

This chain joins TRBV5-1 and TRBJ2-1; D not certain. Germline V gene data show CDR1 as SGHRS and CDR2 as YFSETQ. This CDR3 has 12 amino acids. V lost 2 bases and J 8 bases, leaving 8 bases between the germline ends. The CDR3 DNA sequence: TGCGCCAGCAGCTTCCCAGCCGATGAGCAGTTCTTC. It yields the protein CASSFPADEQFF.

The chain carries TRBV7-2 and TRBJ1-2, with a tentative D call TRBD1 (5 bases). The CDR3 loop spans 14 amino acids. Germline V gene data show CDR1 as SGHTA and CDR2 as FQGNSA. V was trimmed by 6 bases and J by 8 bases, leaving 19 bases between them. The CDR3 here is CASSPSARVGGYTF. In nucleotides, the CDR3 is TGTGCCAGCAGTCCATCCGCCAGGGTCGGAGGCTACACCTTC.

The V and J genes are TRBV2 and TRBJ2-7; D may be TRBD1 or TRBD2 (5 bases each). V gave up 11 bases and J gave up 0 bases, with 17 bases separating them. The CDR3 loop spans 14 amino acids. Germline CDR1 is SNHLY and CDR2 is FYNNEI. CDR3 sequence (DNA): TGTGCCTCCCTAGCCCGGGGCCACTCCTACGAGCAGTACTTC. Translation: CASLARGHSYEQYF.

About this clone itself: Additional DNA sequences in this sample encode the identical CDR3. The genes are TRBV7-2 and TRBJ2-7; D is unresolved. CDR1 and CDR2 from the germline V gene are SGHTA and FQGNSA. The CDR3 totals 11 residues. V was clipped by 1 base and J by 6 bases, with 4 bases between them. The CDR3 reads CASSLVGEQYF. The CDR3 bases are TGTGCCAGCAGCTTAGTGGGCGAGCAGTACTTC.

The rearrangement joins TRBV7-8 to TRBJ1-2; the D is unclear. This CDR3 region has 13 residues. The V gene lost 5 bases and the J gene lost 2 bases, with 9 bases spanning the gap. Germline CDR1 and CDR2: SGHVS and FQNEAQ. The CDR3 reads CASSPGVNYGYTF. DNA of the CDR3: TGTGCCAGCAGCCCGGGCGTAAACTATGGCTACACCTTC.

This clone was counted a single time. CDR3: CAWNVGTKNIQYF. CDR3 in DNA: TGTGCCTGGAATGTGGGAACCAAAAACATTCAGTACTTC. The chain couples TRBV30 to TRBJ2-4; D uncertain. Germline CDR1 and CDR2: GTSNPN and SVGIG (reference sequence). The length of the CDR3 is 13 residues. V was pared by 4 bases and J by 2 bases, with 9 bases between.

V is TRBV12-5 and J is TRBJ2-3; TRBD1 might be the D (6 bases). Deletions cut 2 bases from V and 2 bases from J, with 26 bases between. The germline CDR1 and CDR2 sequences are LGHNT and FRNRAP. This CDR3 has 20 residues. The CDR3 DNA reads as TGTGCTAGTGGTTTGCCCCAGAGAAGTAAGACAGGTCTTGCCACAGATACGCAGTATTTT. It codes for CASGLPQRSKTGLATDTQYF.

Worth noting for this clone: Relative to the germline gene, one junction end is altered; a read error may explain this. The V gene is TRBV25-1, the J gene TRBJ2-7; no firm D call. This CDR3 contains 12 residues. CDR1 and CDR2 (germline): MGHDK, SYGVNS. CDR3 sequence: CANSNLMTDFLF. CDR3 nucleotide sequence: TGTGCCAACAGTAACTTAATGACCGATTTCTTATTC.

The gene calls are TRBV2 and TRBJ2-3, with D possibly TRBD2 on 6 matching bases. Germline-derived CDR1 and CDR2 are SNHLY and FYNNEI. Trimming took off 6 bases at V and 5 bases at J, with 15 bases between the two ends. This CDR3 has 14 residues. For the CDR3, the DNA is TGTGCCAGCAGGCCGACTAGAGCGATAGATACGCAGTATTTT. The encoded protein is CASRPTRAIDTQYF. Variable domain in full (rest from reference TRBV2 and TRBJ2-3): EPEVTQTPSHQVTQMGQEVILRCVPISNHLYFYWYRQILGQKVEFLVSFYNNEISEKSEIFDDQFSVERPDGSNFTLKIRSTKLEDSAMYFCASRPTRAIDTQYFGPGTRLTVL.

The chain is built from TRBV18 and TRBJ2-2, with 9 bases fitting TRBD1. Germline CDR1 is KGHSH and CDR2 is LQKENI. This CDR3 region has 18 residues. With 2 bases clipped from V and 2 bases from J, the junction kept 9 bases outside the gene matches. CDR3: CASSPTGTGTGNTGELFF. Written as DNA, the CDR3 is TGTGCCAGCTCACCAACCGGGACAGGGACCGGCAACACCGGGGAGCTGTTTTTT.

Comments on this clone: Other DNA sequences in the sample encode the same CDR3. The CDR3 nucleotides read TGTGCCATCAGCCCGACTAGCGGGGGGTACAATGAGCAGTTCTTC. Its translation is CAISPTSGGYNEQFF. The chain uses TRBV10-3 and TRBJ2-1; 13 bases are shared with TRBD2. This CDR3 contains 15 residues. Germline V gives CDR1 ENHRY, CDR2 SYGVKD. J was trimmed by 4 bases and V by 6 bases; bases with no gene match: 3.

Concerning this clone: Other nucleotide sequences in the sample specify the same CDR3. The chain joins TRBV18 to TRBJ2-7; D is perhaps TRBD1 (5 bases). Trimming cost V 1 base and J 1 base, with 8 bases left between them. The CDR3 sequence is 14 residues long. Per the germline V gene, CDR1 is KGHSH and CDR2 is LQKENI. The CDR3 nucleotides are TGTGCCAGCTCACCACTGGACAATTCCTACGAGCAGTACTTC. As protein: CASSPLDNSYEQYF.

The rearrangement uses TRBV14 and TRBJ1-2; D unresolved. The CDR3 contains 13 residues. CDR1 is SGHDN, CDR2 FVKESK, per germline. Trimming left V 0 bases short and J 5 bases short, with 7 bases between. The chain's CDR3 is CASSQDLKYGYTF. Here the CDR3 DNA reads TGTGCCAGCAGCCAAGATCTGAAATATGGCTACACCTTC.

The rearrangement uses TRBV7-9 and TRBJ2-7, with TRBD1 matching over 7 bases. CDR1 is SEHNR, CDR2 FQNEAQ, per germline (reference sequence). V shed 5 bases, J shed 0 bases, and the junction held 4 bases outside the gene matches. The CDR3 sequence is 14 residues long. CDR3 sequence (DNA): TGTGCCAGCAGCGCCGGACAGGTCTCCTACGAGCAGTACTTC. Protein: CASSAGQVSYEQYF.

Concerning this clone itself: In the same sample, other DNA sequences code for this CDR3. The chain has TRBV9 and TRBJ2-3; 11 positions agree with TRBD1. Germline V gene data show CDR1 as SGDLS and CDR2 as YYNGEE. The CDR3 contains 14 residues. The J segment lost 4 bases and the V segment lost 3 bases, leaving 1 base of the junction unmatched. For the CDR3, the DNA is TGTGCCAGCAGCGCGGGACAGGGGGCAGATACGCAGTATTTT. This encodes CASSAGQGADTQYF.

This sequence joins TRBV15 and TRBJ1-5; a possible D gene is TRBD1 (6 bases). The germline V and J ends were trimmed by 0 bases and 3 bases, with 18 bases remaining between them. Germline V gene sequence: CDR1 LNHNV, CDR2 YYDKDF (reference sequence). This CDR3 region has 18 residues. The CDR3 here is CATSRDRDISSNNQPQHF. The CDR3 DNA reads as TGTGCCACCAGCAGAGATCGGGACATTTCTAGCAACAATCAGCCCCAGCATTTT.

The chain combines TRBV6-1 with TRBJ2-7, with D hard to call. V was trimmed by 7 bases and J by 3 bases, leaving 16 bases between them. Per the germline V gene, CDR1 is MNHNS and CDR2 is SASEGT. The CDR3 is made up of 14 amino acids. The DNA for the CDR3 is TGTGCCAGCACCCGAACAGAGAGCTACTACGAGCAGTACTTC. Translation: CASTRTESYYEQYF.

This chain connects TRBV28 to TRBJ2-5; TRBD2 might be the D (7 bases). Trimming shortened V by 5 bases and J by 6 bases, and 19 bases separated the two germline ends. CDR1 is MDHEN and CDR2 is SYDVKM in the germline V gene. CDR3 length: 15 amino acids. The CDR3 loop reads CASSPPGAGAKTQYF. The CDR3 DNA reads as TGTGCCAGCAGTCCCCCCGGGGCGGGGGCGAAGACCCAGTACTTC. Drawing the rest from reference TRBV28 and TRBJ2-5, the complete variable domain is DVKVTQSSRYLVKRTGEKVFLECVQDMDHENMFWYRQDPGLGLRLIYFSYDVKMKEKGDIPEGYSVSREKKERFSLILESASTNQTSMYLCASSPPGAGAKTQYFGPGTRLLVL.

The chain is built from TRBV27 and TRBJ1-2, with D possibly being TRBD1 (5 bases). The CDR3 runs 16 residues. Germline CDR1 and CDR2: MNHEY and SMNVEV (reference sequence). V was trimmed by 0 bases and J by 3 bases, leaving 14 bases between them. The CDR3: CASSLSDRRGDYGYTF. The DNA of the CDR3 is TGTGCCAGCAGTTTATCCGATCGCCGGGGGGACTATGGCTACACCTTC.

CDR3 in DNA: TGTGCCAGCTCACCCGCGGACATTAACTATGGCTACACCTTC. Amino acids: CASSPADINYGYTF. V usage is TRBV18 and J usage is TRBJ1-2; TRBD1 might be the D (5 bases). CDR1 is KGHSH and CDR2 is LQKENI in the germline V gene. The length of the CDR3 is 14 residues. V lost 3 bases to trimming and J lost 1 base, with 9 bases between them.

The J gene is TRBJ2-1, the V gene TRBV2, with 8 bases identical to TRBD2. Germline V CDR1 and CDR2: SNHLY, FYNNEI. The CDR3 length is 13 residues. V lost 6 bases and J lost 9; bases outside the gene matches: 7. DNA for the CDR3: TGTGCCAGCAGAGGACCGGGACTAGGTGAGCAGTTCTTC. Amino acids: CASRGPGLGEQFF. The full variable domain, completed using reference TRBV2 and TRBJ2-1, is EPEVTQTPSHQVTQMGQEVILRCVPISNHLYFYWYRQILGQKVEFLVSFYNNEISEKSEIFDDQFSVERPDGSNFTLKIRSTKLEDSAMYFCASRGPGLGEQFFGPGTRLTVL.